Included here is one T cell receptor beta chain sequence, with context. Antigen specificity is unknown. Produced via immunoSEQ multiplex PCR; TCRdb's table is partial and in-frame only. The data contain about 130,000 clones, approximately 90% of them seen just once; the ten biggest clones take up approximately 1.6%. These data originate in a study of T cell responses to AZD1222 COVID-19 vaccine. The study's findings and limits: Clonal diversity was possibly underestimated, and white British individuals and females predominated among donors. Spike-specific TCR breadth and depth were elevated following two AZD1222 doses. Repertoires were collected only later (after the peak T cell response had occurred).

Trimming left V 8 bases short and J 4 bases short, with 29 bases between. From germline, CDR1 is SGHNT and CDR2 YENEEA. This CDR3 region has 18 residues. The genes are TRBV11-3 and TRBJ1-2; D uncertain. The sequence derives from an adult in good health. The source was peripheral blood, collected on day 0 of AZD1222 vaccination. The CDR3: CASWPLKPCRTAVYGYTF. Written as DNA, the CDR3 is TGTGCCAGCTGGCCATTGAAACCCTGTCGGACGGCGGTCTATGGCTACACCTTC.